This T cell receptor (beta chain) was sequenced during a study of T cell clonotyping in hematopoietic cell transplantation. Concerning this clone itself: The antigen is unknown.

Produced via immunoSEQ multiplex PCR; TCRdb's table is partial and in-frame only. The data contain more than 7,500 clones, around 97% of them singletons. The CDR3 totals 14 residues. Germline V lookup: CDR1 SGHRS, CDR2 YFSETQ. The V and J ends lost 4 bases and 4 bases, in that order; junction bases with no gene match: 6. Recipient blood drawn about 28 days pretransplant and days 30, 100, 180 after. Findings of the study overall: At the given depth, recipient repertoires were over 95% de novo clonotypes. No sorting was done, leaving CD4 and CD8 contributions mixed.

The sequences come from peripheral blood mononuclear cells, collected 100 days after allogeneic stem cell transplant. The TCR originated in a male patient aged 60-70 years who had an allogeneic stem cell transplant from a related donor, so the T cells may come from the graft donor. Some clones in this sample may be carry-over from other donors' samples. The rearrangement uses TRBV5-1 and TRBJ1-2, with 8 bases matching TRBD1. CDR3 sequence reads: CASSPDRVVYGYTF. The CDR3 region has the DNA TGCGCCAGCAGCCCGGACAGGGTCGTCTATGGCTACACCTTC.